This is a list of T cell receptor beta chains from one sample in a study of somatic mutations in cytotoxic T cells in rheumatoid arthritis. The method was immunoSEQ multiplex PCR; TCRdb's version includes in-frame clones alone and lacks a portion of them. The data hold some 1,500 clones, with about nine tenths observed a single time. The sequencing sample was made of CD8+ T cells sorted from blood. These receptors all stem from a woman aged 65 to 85 with rheumatoid arthritis. The CDR3 runs from the conserved cysteine through the conserved F or W. The D gene is left open where the match is weak. The listing skips clone size in some rows; elsewhere it reads once, few, many or a size class.

CDR3 length,clone size,V gene,D gene,J gene,CDR3 protein,CDR3 DNA
14,-,TRBV6-1,-,TRBJ2-2,CASSFSADTGELFF,TGTGCCAGCAGTTTTAGCGCGGACACCGGGGAGCTGTTTTTT
14,-,TRBV9,-,TRBJ1-2,CASSVSPNSYGYTF,TGTGCCAGCAGCGTGAGTCCGAATTCCTATGGCTACACCTTC
15,-,TRBV19,-,TRBJ1-5,CASSIGLRGNQPQHF,TGTGCCAGTAGTATCGGCCTCAGGGGCAATCAGCCCCAGCATTTT
15,-,TRBV7-9,-,TRBJ1-1,CASSLAVGQITEAFF,TGTGCCAGCAGCTTAGCGGTAGGACAGATCACTGAAGCTTTCTTT
15,-,TRBV7-2,TRBD1,TRBJ2-3,CASSMRQGFTDTQYF,TGTGCCAGCAGCATGAGACAGGGTTTCACAGATACGCAGTATTTT
14,-,TRBV27,TRBD1,TRBJ1-2,CASSPGQGIYGYTF,TGTGCCAGCAGCCCGGGACAGGGGATCTATGGCTACACCTTC
15,-,TRBV5-8,-,TRBJ1-5,CASSPTGSPTPAQHF,TGTGCCAGCAGCCCGACAGGATCCCCGACGCCGGCCCAGCATTTT
16,-,TRBV6-5,TRBD2,TRBJ2-7,CASSYSGGSYSYEQYF,TGTGCCAGCAGTTACTCGGGGGGGTCCTACTCCTACGAGCAGTACTTC
14,-,TRBV7-2,-,TRBJ1-1,CASSLIAGVAEAFF,TGTGCCAGCAGCTTAATAGCAGGGGTGGCTGAAGCTTTCTTT
17,-,TRBV10-3,TRBD2,TRBJ2-3,CAISGVAGGLTTDTQYF,TGTGCCATCAGTGGAGTAGCGGGGGGGCTTACCACAGATACGCAGTATTTT
16,-,TRBV4-1,TRBD2,TRBJ2-3,CASSQTTSGSTDTQYF,TGCGCCAGCAGCCAAACCACTAGCGGTAGCACAGATACGCAGTATTTT
16,once,TRBV9,TRBD2,TRBJ2-3,CASSVGEREVVDTQYF,TGTGCCAGCAGCGTAGGTGAGCGGGAGGTGGTAGATACGCAGTATTTT
13,-,TRBV28,-,TRBJ1-5,CASALGINQPQHF,TGTGCCAGCGCCCTCGGTATCAATCAGCCCCAGCATTTT
11,-,TRBV7-2,-,TRBJ1-1,CASSYGPEAFF,TGTGCCAGCAGCTATGGGCCTGAAGCTTTCTTT
15,-,TRBV9,TRBD1,TRBJ1-1,CASSEETGANTEAFF,TGTGCCAGCAGCGAAGAGACAGGGGCCAACACTGAAGCTTTCTTT
16,-,TRBV29-1,TRBD2,TRBJ2-5,CSVEYGTSGGQETQYF,TGCAGCGTTGAATATGGGACTAGCGGGGGTCAAGAGACCCAGTACTTC
17,-,TRBV7-9,-,TRBJ2-2,CASRSTGTISDTGELFF,TGTGCCAGCAGGAGTACCGGGACAATAAGTGACACCGGGGAGCTGTTTTTT
13,-,TRBV28,TRBD2,TRBJ2-1,CASSPGTSKGQFF,TGTGCCAGCAGCCCGGGGACTAGCAAAGGGCAGTTCTTC
15,-,TRBV7-9,-,TRBJ1-4,CASSLYGAMGEKLFF,TGTGCCAGCAGCTTATATGGGGCCATGGGAGAAAAACTGTTTTTT
12,-,TRBV10-1,-,TRBJ2-7,CASSRDSYEQYF,TGCGCCAGCAGCCGGGACTCCTACGAGCAGTACTTC
14,-,TRBV11-2,TRBD2,TRBJ2-1,CASSSAGSYNEQFF,TGTGCCAGCAGCTCAGCGGGATCCTACAATGAGCAGTTCTTC
15,-,TRBV11-2,TRBD1,TRBJ1-4,CASSPWGQANEKLFF,TGTGCCAGCAGCCCGTGGGGACAGGCTAATGAAAAACTGTTTTTT
15,-,TRBV11-2,TRBD2,TRBJ2-1,CASSFISGVYNEQFF,TGTGCCAGCAGCTTTATTAGCGGGGTATACAATGAGCAGTTCTTC
15,few,TRBV27,-,TRBJ2-3,CASSLAPRIWDTQYF,TGTGCCAGCAGTTTAGCGCCCCGCATCTGGGATACGCAGTATTTT
13,-,TRBV9,TRBD1,TRBJ2-7,CASSAAGGFEQYF,TGTGCCAGCAGCGCCGCAGGGGGCTTCGAGCAGTACTTC
15,-,TRBV4-1,-,TRBJ2-3,CASSQQGYSTDTQYF,TGCGCCAGCAGCCAACAGGGATATAGCACAGATACGCAGTATTTT
14,-,TRBV19,TRBD1,TRBJ2-5,CASSPRDRGETQYF,TGTGCCAGTAGTCCCCGGGACAGGGGGGAGACCCAGTACTTC
15,-,TRBV5-6,TRBD1,TRBJ1-2,CASSVRDRSYYGYTF,TGTGCCAGCAGCGTTAGGGACAGGTCCTACTATGGCTACACCTTC
13,once,TRBV9,TRBD1,TRBJ2-7,CASSASTGYEQYF,TGTGCCAGCAGCGCCTCGACAGGGTACGAGCAGTACTTC
15,few,TRBV14,TRBD2,TRBJ2-1,CASSSLGGTYNEQFF,TGTGCCAGCAGCTCGCTGGGGGGGACCTACAATGAGCAGTTCTTC
14,-,TRBV27,-,TRBJ2-5,CASSPDGAQETQYF,TGTGCCAGCAGTCCGGATGGGGCTCAAGAGACCCAGTACTTC
16,-,TRBV27,-,TRBJ2-7,CASSPSLGSSSYEQYF,TGTGCCAGCAGCCCATCCCTAGGCTCTAGCTCCTACGAGCAGTACTTC
18,-,TRBV5-6,TRBD2,TRBJ2-5,CASSEDSGVLPVEETQYF,TGTGCCAGCAGCGAGGATAGCGGGGTGCTCCCCGTCGAAGAGACCCAGTACTTC
15,-,TRBV28,TRBD1,TRBJ2-2,CASSTGTENTGELFF,TGTGCCAGCAGCACCGGGACAGAGAACACCGGGGAGCTGTTTTTT
14,-,TRBV11-2,-,TRBJ2-7,CASSPGTFSYEQYF,TGTGCCAGCAGCCCTGGGACATTCTCCTACGAGCAGTACTTC
15,-,TRBV4-2,-,TRBJ2-3,CASSQEVADTDTQYF,TGTGCCAGCAGCCAAGAAGTAGCGGATACAGATACGCAGTATTTT
12,-,TRBV29-1,-,TRBJ1-1,CSVDPSGTEAFF,TGCAGCGTTGACCCTTCCGGTACTGAAGCTTTCTTT